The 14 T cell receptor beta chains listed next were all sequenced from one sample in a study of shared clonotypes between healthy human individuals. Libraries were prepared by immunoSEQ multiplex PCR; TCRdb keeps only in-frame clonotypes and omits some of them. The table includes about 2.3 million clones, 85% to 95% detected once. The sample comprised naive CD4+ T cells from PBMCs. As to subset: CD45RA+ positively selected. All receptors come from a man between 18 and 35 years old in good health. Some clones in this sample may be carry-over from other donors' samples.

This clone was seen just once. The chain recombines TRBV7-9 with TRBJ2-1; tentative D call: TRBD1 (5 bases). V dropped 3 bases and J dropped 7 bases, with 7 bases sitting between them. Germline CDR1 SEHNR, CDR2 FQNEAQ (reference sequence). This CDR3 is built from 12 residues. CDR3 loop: CASSFPGNEQFF. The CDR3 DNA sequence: TGTGCCAGCAGCTTTCCAGGGAATGAGCAGTTCTTC.

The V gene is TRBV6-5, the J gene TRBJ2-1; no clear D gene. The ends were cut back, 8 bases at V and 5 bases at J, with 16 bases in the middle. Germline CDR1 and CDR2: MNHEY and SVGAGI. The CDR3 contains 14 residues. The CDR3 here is CASFPEPSDNEQFF. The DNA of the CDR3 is TGTGCCAGCTTCCCGGAGCCGTCAGACAATGAGCAGTTCTTC.

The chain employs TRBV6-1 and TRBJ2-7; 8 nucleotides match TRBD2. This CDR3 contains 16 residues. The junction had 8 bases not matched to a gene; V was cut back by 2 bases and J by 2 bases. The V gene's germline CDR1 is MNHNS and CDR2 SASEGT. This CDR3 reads CASSESMTSVPYEQYF. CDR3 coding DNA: TGTGCCAGCAGTGAATCTATGACTAGCGTTCCCTACGAGCAGTACTTC.

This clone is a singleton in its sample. CDR3 loop: CAWSGEYSNQPQHF. Here the CDR3 DNA reads TGTGCCTGGAGTGGAGAGTATAGCAATCAGCCCCAGCATTTT. This rearrangement joins TRBV30 to TRBJ1-5; D ambiguous. Trimming left V 1 base short and J 0 bases short, with 7 bases between. The CDR3 extends over 14 amino acids. Germline CDR1 reads GTSNPN; CDR2 reads SVGIG (reference sequence).

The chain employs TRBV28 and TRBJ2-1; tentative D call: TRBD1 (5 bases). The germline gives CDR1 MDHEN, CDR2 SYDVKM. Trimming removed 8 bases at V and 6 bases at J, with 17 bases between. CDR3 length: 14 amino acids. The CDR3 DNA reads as TGTGCCAGCGCCACAGGAGCAAATCGCAATGAGCAGTTCTTC. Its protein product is CASATGANRNEQFF.

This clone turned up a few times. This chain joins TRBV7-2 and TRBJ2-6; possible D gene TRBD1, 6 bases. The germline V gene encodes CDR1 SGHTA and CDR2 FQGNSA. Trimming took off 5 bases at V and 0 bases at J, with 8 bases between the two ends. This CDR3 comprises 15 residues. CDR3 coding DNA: TGTGCCAGCAGCACAGGGAGCTCTGGGGCCAACGTCCTGACTTTC. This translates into CASSTGSSGANVLTF.

The CDR3 region has the DNA TGTGCCAGCAGTTCAGGGGCCAATTCACCCCTCCACTTT. Amino acids: CASSSGANSPLHF. The chain couples TRBV27 to TRBJ1-6; D perhaps matches TRBD1 (6 bases). V was shortened by 4 bases and J by 7 bases, with 8 bases between the two germline ends. The germline CDR1 and CDR2 sequences are MNHEY and SMNVEV (reference sequence). The CDR3 has 13 residues.

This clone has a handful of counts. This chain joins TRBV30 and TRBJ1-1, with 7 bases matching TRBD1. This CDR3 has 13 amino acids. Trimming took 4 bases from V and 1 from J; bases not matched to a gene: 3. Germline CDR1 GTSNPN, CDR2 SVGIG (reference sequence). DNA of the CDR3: TGTGCCTGGAAACAGGGGCGGAACACTGAAGCTTTCTTT. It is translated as CAWKQGRNTEAFF.

This CDR3 reads CASSVKPVHEQYF. The CDR3 nucleotides are TGTGCCAGCAGTGTAAAACCGGTCCACGAGCAGTACTTC. The chain uses TRBV2 and TRBJ2-7; D remains unclear. Germline values: CDR1 SNHLY, CDR2 FYNNEI. V lost 4 bases and J 5 bases, leaving 12 bases between the germline ends. The CDR3 loop spans 13 amino acids.

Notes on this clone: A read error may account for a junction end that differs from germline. For the CDR3, the DNA is TGCAGCGTAGAAGGACAGGGCTTCTACGAGCAGTACTTC. Protein product: CSVEGQGFYEQYF. This rearrangement joins TRBV29-1 to TRBJ2-7; 8 bases are shared with TRBD1. The V gene's germline CDR1 is SQVTM and CDR2 ANQGSEA. The CDR3 totals 13 residues.

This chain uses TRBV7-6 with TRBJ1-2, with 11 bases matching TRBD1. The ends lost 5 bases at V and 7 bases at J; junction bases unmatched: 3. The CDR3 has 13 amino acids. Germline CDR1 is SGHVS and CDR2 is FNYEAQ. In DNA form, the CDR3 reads TGTGCCAGCAGCCCGGGACAGGGGGGTGGCTACACCTTC. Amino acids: CASSPGQGGGYTF.

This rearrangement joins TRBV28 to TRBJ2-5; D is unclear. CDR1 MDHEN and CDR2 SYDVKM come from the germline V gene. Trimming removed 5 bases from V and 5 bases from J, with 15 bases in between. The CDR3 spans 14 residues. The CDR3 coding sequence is TGTGCCAGCAGTATTTGGGGTCGTAGGGAGACCCAGTACTTC. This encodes CASSIWGRRETQYF.

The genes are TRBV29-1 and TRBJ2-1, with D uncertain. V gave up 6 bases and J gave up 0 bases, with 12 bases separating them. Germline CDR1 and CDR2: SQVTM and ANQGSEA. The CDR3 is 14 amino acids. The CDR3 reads CSVSLALSYNEQFF. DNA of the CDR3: TGCAGCGTGTCTTTGGCCCTCTCCTACAATGAGCAGTTCTTC.

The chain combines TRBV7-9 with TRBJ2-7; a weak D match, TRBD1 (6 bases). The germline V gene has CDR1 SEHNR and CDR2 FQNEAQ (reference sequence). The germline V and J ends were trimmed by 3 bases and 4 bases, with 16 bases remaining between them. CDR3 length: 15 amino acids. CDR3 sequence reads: CASSFGTSARYEQYF. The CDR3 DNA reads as TGTGCCAGCAGCTTCGGGACATCGGCCAGGTACGAGCAGTACTTC.